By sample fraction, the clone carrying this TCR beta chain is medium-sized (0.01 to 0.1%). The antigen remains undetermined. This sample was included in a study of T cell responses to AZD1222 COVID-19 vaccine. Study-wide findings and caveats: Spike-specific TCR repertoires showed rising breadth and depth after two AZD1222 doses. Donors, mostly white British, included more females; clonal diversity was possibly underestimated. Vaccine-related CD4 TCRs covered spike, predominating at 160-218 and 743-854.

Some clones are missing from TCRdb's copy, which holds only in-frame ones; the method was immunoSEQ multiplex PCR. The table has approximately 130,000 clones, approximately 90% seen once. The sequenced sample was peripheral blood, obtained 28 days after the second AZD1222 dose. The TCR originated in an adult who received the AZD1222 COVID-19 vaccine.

The CDR3 DNA reads as TGTGCCAGCAGCTTGGAAGGATCTAGCAATCAGCCCCAGCATTTT. Translation gives CASSLEGSSNQPQHF. The chain has TRBV5-8 and TRBJ1-5; D call uncertain. V was clipped by 0 bases and J by 0 bases, with 7 bases between them. The germline V gene encodes CDR1 SGHTS and CDR2 YDEGEE. The CDR3 spans 15 residues.